A selection of T cell receptor beta chains follows, all from one sample in a study of T-cell reconstitution after alpha-beta-depleted transplantation in children. TCRdb analysed the PCR reads with MiXCR anew, one entry per CDR3 protein. Of about 230,000 distinct CDR3 sequences listed, around 9.6% are singletons. The source was PBMCs from the stem cell graft donor, collected from the stem cell graft. Receptors were obtained from a human donor who donated a stem cell graft to a child with acute lymphoblastic leukemia. Each CDR3 is given with its conserved first and last residue. The order of the fields is D gene, V gene, J gene, clone size, CDR3 DNA, CDR3 protein. A D gene is named only where the DNA matches it firmly. For some rows the clone size is stated as once, few or many, or as a class when expanded; others skip it.

d_call: NA
v_call: TRBV27
j_call: TRBJ1-2
clone_size: NA
cdr3_nt: TGTGCCAGCTTTAAAGTAAACTATGGCTACACCTTC
cdr3_aa: CASFKVNYGYTF

d_call: NA
v_call: TRBV5-6
j_call: TRBJ1-1
clone_size: NA
cdr3_nt: TGTGCCAGCAGCCCTACGACGTATAGGCTACAATCAAACACTGAAGCTTTCTTT
cdr3_aa: CASSPTTYRLQSNTEAFF

d_call: NA
v_call: TRBV5-5
j_call: TRBJ1-5
clone_size: NA
cdr3_nt: TGTGCCAGCAGCTTGGTTGCAGCCAAAAATCAGCCCCAGCATTTT
cdr3_aa: CASSLVAAKNQPQHF

d_call: NA
v_call: TRBV5-5
j_call: TRBJ1-6
clone_size: few
cdr3_nt: TGTGCCAGCAGCAAACGGACCGAGAAATACTATAATTCACCCCTCCACTTT
cdr3_aa: CASSKRTEKYYNSPLHF

d_call: NA
v_call: TRBV12-3/TRBV12-4
j_call: TRBJ1-2
clone_size: NA
cdr3_nt: TGTGCCAGCAGCCCTGGGACGACCCGTGGCTACACCTTC
cdr3_aa: CASSPGTTRGYTF

d_call: TRBD1
v_call: TRBV7-2
j_call: TRBJ2-2
clone_size: many
cdr3_nt: TGTGCCAGCAGCCTCACCGGGACAGGGATGGACGGGGAGCTGTTTTTT
cdr3_aa: CASSLTGTGMDGELFF

d_call: TRBD1
v_call: TRBV7-2
j_call: TRBJ2-1
clone_size: many
cdr3_nt: TGTGCCAGCTCCGGACAGGGGGCGCAGAGTGAGCAGTTCTTC
cdr3_aa: CASSGQGAQSEQFF

d_call: NA
v_call: TRBV5-6
j_call: TRBJ2-7
clone_size: many
cdr3_nt: TGTGCCAGCAGCTTGTTTCTTGGGGGTAGCTCGAACTACGAGCAGTACTTC
cdr3_aa: CASSLFLGGSSNYEQYF

d_call: NA
v_call: TRBV4-3
j_call: TRBJ1-2
clone_size: many
cdr3_nt: TGCGCCAGCAGCCAAGAGGGCAGTTTATATGGCTACACCTTC
cdr3_aa: CASSQEGSLYGYTF

d_call: NA
v_call: TRBV14
j_call: TRBJ2-2
clone_size: many
cdr3_nt: TGTGCCAGCAGCCAAGATCTGACAATTACGAACACCGGGGAGCTGTTTTTT
cdr3_aa: CASSQDLTITNTGELFF

d_call: NA
v_call: TRBV29-1
j_call: TRBJ2-3
clone_size: few
cdr3_nt: TGCAGCGGAGTTACAGGAGTCACAGATACGCAGTATTTT
cdr3_aa: CSGVTGVTDTQYF

d_call: TRBD1
v_call: TRBV7-2
j_call: TRBJ2-7
clone_size: many
cdr3_nt: TGTGCCAGCAGCTTTGGGGGACAGTACTACGAGCAGTACTTC
cdr3_aa: CASSFGGQYYEQYF

d_call: NA
v_call: TRBV6-1
j_call: TRBJ1-6
clone_size: few
cdr3_nt: TGTGCCAGCAGGATAAAACAGGTCTCCTATAATTCACCCCTCCACTTT
cdr3_aa: CASRIKQVSYNSPLHF

d_call: NA
v_call: TRBV7-8
j_call: TRBJ2-5
clone_size: many
cdr3_nt: TGTGCCAGCAGCTTTTTGCCAGCCCCGCAAGAGACCCAGTACTTC
cdr3_aa: CASSFLPAPQETQYF

d_call: NA
v_call: TRBV12-3/TRBV12-4
j_call: TRBJ2-3
clone_size: many
cdr3_nt: TGTGCCAGCAGCGGAAATCTAGGATTAGATACGCAGTATTTT
cdr3_aa: CASSGNLGLDTQYF